This TCR beta chain was sequenced for a study of regulatory T cells in long-lasting Graves disease. iRepertoire HTBI primers and Arm-PCR of CDR3 regions built TCR beta libraries. TCRdb independently ran MiXCR on the multiplex PCR reads; one entry per CDR3 protein. The sample shows roughly 510,000 distinct CDR3 sequences, 16% of them seen only once. Time point in this sample: newly diagnosed GD, antithyroid drugs for less than 3 months. PBMC RNA served as the TCR library source. These data are also associated with another study on T cells in Graves' hyperthyroidism and ophthalmopathy.

The material sequenced was peripheral blood mononuclear cells (PBMCs), taken at new diagnosis, from a patient treated with antithyroid drugs. This receptor was obtained from a man in his late teens or twenties with Graves disease.

For the CDR3, the DNA is TGTGCCAGCTCACCAGGGTTTGGAACTAATGAAAAACTGTTTTTT. It codes for CASSPGFGTNEKLFF. The gene calls are TRBV18 and TRBJ1-4; unclear D gene. Germline loops: CDR1 KGHSH, CDR2 LQKENI. CDR3 length: 15 amino acids. V dropped 2 bases and J dropped 1 base, with 8 bases sitting between them.